One sample yielded the 9 T cell receptor beta chains listed below, sequenced in a study of Graves' ophthalmopathy and Graves' hyperthyroidism. RNA served as the template for amplifying TCR beta CDR3 regions. HTBI primers primed a first-round RT-PCR, and a second-round multiplex PCR followed. TCRdb reprocessed the multiplex PCR reads via MiXCR and lists one record per CDR3 protein. The table includes approximately 160,000 distinct CDR3 sequences, approximately 40% detected once. Sequencing input: peripheral blood. Source of these receptors: a man aged 30 to 39 with Graves' ophthalmopathy.

This clonotype was detected ten times or more. The chain recombines TRBV2 with TRBJ1-5; 8 bases agree with TRBD1. The CDR3 covers 18 residues. V was pared by 5 bases and J by 0 bases, with 12 bases of the junction left unmatched. Germline V CDR1 and CDR2: SNHLY, FYNNEI. CDR3 sequence reads: CASSLGTGTGYSNQPQHF. The CDR3 DNA is TGTGCCAGCAGTTTGGGCACCGGGACAGGATATAGCAATCAGCCCCAGCATTTT.

The V and J genes are TRBV7-2 and TRBJ1-5; a possible D gene is TRBD1 (5 bases). Trimming took off 5 bases at V and 7 bases at J, with 18 bases between the two ends. The CDR3 covers 15 residues. Germline V gene data show CDR1 as SGHTA and CDR2 as FQGNSA. The CDR3 sequence: CASSPAWGSGQPQHF. In DNA, the CDR3 is TGTGCCAGCAGCCCAGCTTGGGGGTCGGGACAGCCCCAGCATTTT.

At least ten counts were recorded for this clonotype. This chain connects TRBV7-2 to TRBJ1-5, with a tentative D call TRBD1 (6 bases). Germline V gene sequence: CDR1 SGHTA, CDR2 FQGNSA. The CDR3 extends over 15 amino acids. The germline V and J ends were trimmed by 5 bases and 6 bases, with 17 bases remaining between them. The CDR3 sequence is CASSPGDTGSQPQHF. The CDR3 DNA follows: TGTGCCAGCAGCCCGGGGGACACAGGGAGTCAGCCCCAGCATTTT. Together with reference TRBV7-2 and TRBJ1-5, the CDR3 gives the full variable domain: GAGVSQSPSNKVTEKGKDVELRCDPISGHTALYWYRQSLGQGLEFLIYFQGNSAPDKSGLPSDRFSAERTGGSVSTLTIQRTQQEDSAVYLCASSPGDTGSQPQHFGDGTRLSIL.

There are many counts of this clonotype. Since a much larger clone is just one base distant, this may be a read error. The V and J genes are TRBV12-3 or TRBV12-4 and TRBJ2-7; D may be TRBD2 (5 bases). This CDR3 region has 14 residues. Trimming cost V 4 bases and J 2 bases, with 12 bases left between them. The CDR3 loop reads CASSYRPGTYEQYF. Here the CDR3 DNA reads TGTGCCAGCAGTTATAGACCCGGGACCTACGAGCAGTACTTC.

The chain recombines TRBV13 with TRBJ2-2; D is perhaps TRBD1 or TRBD2 (6 bases each). CDR1 and CDR2 (germline): PRHDT, FYEKMQ (reference sequence). This CDR3 spans 17 amino acids. The V end lost 6 bases, the J end lost 5 bases, and 22 bases lay between the germline ends. Written as DNA, the CDR3 is TGTGCCAGCAGGGATGGACAGACTAGGACGGGTACCGGGGAGCTGTTTTTT. The encoded protein is CASRDGQTRTGTGELFF.

This clonotype occurred many times. The chain joins TRBV5-4 to TRBJ2-7; D tentatively fits TRBD1 or TRBD2 (5 bases each). Deletions cut 5 bases from V and 6 bases from J, with 18 bases between. Germline values: CDR1 SGHNT, CDR2 YYREEE (reference sequence). CDR3 size: 14 residues. CDR3 bases: TGTGCCAGCAGGTCAGCTGGGGGAGCGGTCGAGCAGTACTTC. This translates into CASRSAGGAVEQYF. Supplemented by reference TRBV5-4 and TRBJ2-7, the full variable domain reads ETGVTQSPTHLIKTRGQQVTLRCSSQSGHNTVSWYQQALGQGPQFIFQYYREEENGRGNFPPRFSGLQFPNYSSELNVNALELDDSALYLCASRSAGGAVEQYFGPGTRLTVT.

The chain has TRBV12-3 or TRBV12-4 and TRBJ2-7, with 12 nucleotides matching TRBD2. This CDR3 is 15 amino acids long. J gave up 2 bases and V 5 bases, and 4 bases lay outside the gene matches. CDR3 coding DNA: TGTGCCAGCAGTCTGACTAGCGGGGGTACCTACGAGCAGTACTTC. Encoded protein: CASSLTSGGTYEQYF.

The sample holds many counts of this clonotype. The chain is built from TRBV11-2 and TRBJ2-4, with D possibly TRBD1 on 6 matching bases. This CDR3 is 20 amino acids long. CDR1 SGHAT and CDR2 FQNNGV come from the germline V gene. The V end was cut by 3 bases, the J end by 0 bases, with 24 bases between. The CDR3 is CASSLGDKGFGNIAKNIQYF. As DNA, the CDR3 is TGTGCCAGCAGCTTGGGGGACAAGGGGTTTGGGAATATAGCCAAAAACATTCAGTACTTC.

CDR3 loop: CASRPGVFGYGYTF. The CDR3 DNA follows: TGTGCCAGCAGGCCAGGGGTTTTTGGCTATGGCTACACCTTC. The chain joins TRBV6-1 to TRBJ1-2; the D gene is possibly TRBD1 (6 bases). The CDR3 is made up of 14 amino acids. Deletions cut 6 bases from V and 4 bases from J, with 15 bases between. Germline V gene data show CDR1 as MNHNS and CDR2 as SASEGT.